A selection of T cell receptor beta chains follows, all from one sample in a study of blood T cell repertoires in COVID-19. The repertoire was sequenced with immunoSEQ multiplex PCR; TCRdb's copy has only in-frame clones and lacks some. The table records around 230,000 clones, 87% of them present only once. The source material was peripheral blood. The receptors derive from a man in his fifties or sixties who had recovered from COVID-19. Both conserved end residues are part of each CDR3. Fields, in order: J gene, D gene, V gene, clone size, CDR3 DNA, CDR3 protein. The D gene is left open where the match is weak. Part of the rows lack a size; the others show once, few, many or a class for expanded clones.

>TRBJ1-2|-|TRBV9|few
TGTGCCAGCAGCGCACGAAATACAGAGATGAACTATGGCTACACCTTC
CASSARNTEMNYGYTF
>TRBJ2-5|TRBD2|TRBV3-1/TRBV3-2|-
TGTGCCAGCAGCCACCGCGGGGGGCAAGAGACCCAGTACTTC
CASSHRGGQETQYF
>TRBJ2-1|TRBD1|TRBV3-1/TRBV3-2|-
TGTGCCAGCAGCCCAGGGGGCCTCCCTTACAATGAGCAGTTCTTC
CASSPGGLPYNEQFF
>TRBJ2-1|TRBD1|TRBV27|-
TGTGCCAGCAAAGGAGGACAGGGACAAAGAAATGAGCAGTTCTTC
CASKGGQGQRNEQFF
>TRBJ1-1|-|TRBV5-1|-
TGCGCCAGCAGCTTTCGGTGGTTGGACACTGAAGCTTTCTTT
CASSFRWLDTEAFF
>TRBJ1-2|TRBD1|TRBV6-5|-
TGTGCCAGCAGTTACCAGGCAGGGGGCCGGAATGGCTACACCTTC
CASSYQAGGRNGYTF
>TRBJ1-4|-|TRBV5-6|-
TGTGCCAGCAGGCAGGGTGTGACTAATGAAAAACTGTTTTTT
CASRQGVTNEKLFF
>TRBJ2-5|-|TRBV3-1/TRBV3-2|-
TGTGCCAGCAGCCAAGAGGGGCCGGCCGTTTGGACCCAGTACTTC
CASSQEGPAVWTQYF
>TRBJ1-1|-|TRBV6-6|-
TGTGCCAGCACCCGGAGAACTGAAGCTTTCTTT
CASTRRTEAFF
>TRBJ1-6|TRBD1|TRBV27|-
TGTGCCAGCAGTATAACAGGGGGCCGTAGGTCCTATAATTCACCCCTCCACTTT
CASSITGGRRSYNSPLHF
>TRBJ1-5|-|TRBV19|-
TGTGCCAGTAGTACCCTCCCGGGCAATCAGCCCCAGCATTTT
CASSTLPGNQPQHF
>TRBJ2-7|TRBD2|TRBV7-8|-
TGTGCCAGCAGCTTAGGGTTAGCGGGGGGTATCTACGAGCAGTACTTC
CASSLGLAGGIYEQYF
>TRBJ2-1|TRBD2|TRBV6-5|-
TGTGCCAGCAGCCAACGGGGGGTTCCCTACAATGAGCAGTTCTTC
CASSQRGVPYNEQFF
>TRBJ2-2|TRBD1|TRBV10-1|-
TGCGCCAGCAGTGACACTGGACAGGCTCACACCGGGGAGCTATTTTTT
CASSDTGQAHTGELFF
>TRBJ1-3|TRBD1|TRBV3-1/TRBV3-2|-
TGTGCCAGCAGCAATAACCGACAGGGGCCCGGGAACACCATATATTTT
CASSNNRQGPGNTIYF
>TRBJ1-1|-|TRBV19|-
TGTGCCAGTAACTTAGGAGGGAACACTGAAGCTTTCTTT
CASNLGGNTEAFF
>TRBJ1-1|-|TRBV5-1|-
TGCGCCAGCAGCTTTTTAGCCAACACTGAAGCTTTCTTT
CASSFLANTEAFF
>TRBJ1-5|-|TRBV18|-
TGTGCCAGCTCACTTACTGGCAATCAGCCCCAGCATTTT
CASSLTGNQPQHF
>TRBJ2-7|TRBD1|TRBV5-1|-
TGCGCCAGCAGCTGGGGCGGACAGGGTGGCTACGAGCAGTACTTC
CASSWGGQGGYEQYF
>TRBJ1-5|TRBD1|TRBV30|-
TGTGCCTGGGGAGACAGGGGAAGGGGTTCCGATCAGCCCCAGCATTTT
CAWGDRGRGSDQPQHF
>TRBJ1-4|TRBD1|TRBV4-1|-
TGCGCCAGCAGCCAAGATTGGGACAGGGGTCAAAAACTGTTTTTT
CASSQDWDRGQKLFF
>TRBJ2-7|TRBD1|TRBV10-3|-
TGTGCCATCAGTGAGTCGCCAGGGGGCTCCTACGAGCAGTACTTC
CAISESPGGSYEQYF
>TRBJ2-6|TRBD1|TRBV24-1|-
TGTGCCACCAGTGACCCTACCGACAGGGCTGGGGCCAACGTCCTGACTTTC
CATSDPTDRAGANVLTF
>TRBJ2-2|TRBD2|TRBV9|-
TGTGCCAGCAGCGTAGATCCACTAGCGGGGTCCGGGGAGCTGTTTTTT
CASSVDPLAGSGELFF
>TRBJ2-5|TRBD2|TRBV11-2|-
TGTGCCAGCAGCTTGTTACTAGCGGGGGCTCGGGGTGAGACCCAGTACTTC
CASSLLLAGARGETQYF
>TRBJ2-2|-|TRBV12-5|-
TGTGCTAGTGGTTTTTATCGCGGGGGCTCCCTAGGAGGGGAGCTGTTTTTT
CASGFYRGGSLGGELFF
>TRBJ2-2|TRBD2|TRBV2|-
TGTGCCAGCCGGACTAGCGGGGGGAAAAAAACCGGGGAGCTGTTTTTT
CASRTSGGKKTGELFF
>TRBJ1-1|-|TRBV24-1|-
TGTGCCACCAGTGACAGCACTTCGACAGACGCAAGGACTGAAGCTTTCTTT
CATSDSTSTDARTEAFF
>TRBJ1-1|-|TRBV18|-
TGTGCCAGCTCACCACCGGGCGACACTGAAGCTTTCTTT
CASSPPGDTEAFF
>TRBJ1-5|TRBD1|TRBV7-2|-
TGTGCCAGCAGCCCCCGACAGGGGACTGATCAGCCCCAGCATTTT
CASSPRQGTDQPQHF
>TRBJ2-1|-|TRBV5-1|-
TGCGCCAGCAGCTTGGGGCTAGTAGGTAGTGAGCAGTTCTTC
CASSLGLVGSEQFF
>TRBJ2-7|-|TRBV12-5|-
TGTGCTAGTGGCCCGAAAACATACTACGAGCAGTACTTC
CASGPKTYYEQYF
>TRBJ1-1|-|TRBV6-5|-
TGTGCCAGCAAGAGGAACACTGAAGCTTTCTTT
CASKRNTEAFF
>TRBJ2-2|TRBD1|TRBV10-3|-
TGTGCCATATCGGGACAGGGGGTCACCGGGGAGCTGTTTTTT
CAISGQGVTGELFF
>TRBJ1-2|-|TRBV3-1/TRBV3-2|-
TGTGCCAGCAGCCACCTCACCGGGATGGACTATGGCTACACCTTC
CASSHLTGMDYGYTF
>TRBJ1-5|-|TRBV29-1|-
TGCAGCGTTGACGGGGGGAAGGACGATCAGCCCCAGCATTTT
CSVDGGKDDQPQHF
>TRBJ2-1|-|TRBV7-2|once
TGTGCCAGCAGCTTACAAAGCTTGCATGAGCAGTTCTTC
CASSLQSLHEQFF
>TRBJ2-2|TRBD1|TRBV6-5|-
TGTGCCAGCAGTTTCTATGGGACAGGGATACCCGGGGAGCTGTTTTTT
CASSFYGTGIPGELFF
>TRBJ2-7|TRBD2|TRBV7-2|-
TGTGCCAGCAAGCTAGCGGCATACTACGAGCAGTACTTC
CASKLAAYYEQYF
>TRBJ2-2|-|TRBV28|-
TGTGCCAGCAGGGAAAGTTCAGGGTTCGACACCGGGGAGCTGTTTTTT
CASRESSGFDTGELFF
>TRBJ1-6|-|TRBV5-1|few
TGCGCCAGCAGCTTGGGCCAGGGGCAAGGTTCACCCCTCCACTTT
CASSLGQGQGSPLHF
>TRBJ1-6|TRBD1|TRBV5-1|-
TGCGCCAGCAGCCCGGACAGGTTAAATTCACCCCTCCACTTT
CASSPDRLNSPLHF
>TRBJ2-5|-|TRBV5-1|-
TGCGCCAGCAGCTGGTGGGGGGGCAGCGAGACCCAGTACTTC
CASSWWGGSETQYF
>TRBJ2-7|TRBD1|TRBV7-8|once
TGTGCCAGCAGCAAAAGGGACAGGGGGTACGAGCAGTACTTC
CASSKRDRGYEQYF
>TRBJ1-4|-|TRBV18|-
TGTGCCAGCTCACCCGGGGCTAATGAAAAACTGTTTTTT
CASSPGANEKLFF
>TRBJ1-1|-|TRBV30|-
TGTGCCTGGAGTGTGGAGGGGAACACTGAAGCTTTCTTT
CAWSVEGNTEAFF
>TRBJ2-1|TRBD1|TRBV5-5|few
TGTGCCAGCATCAGGGGGTTGGATGAGCAGTTCTTC
CASIRGLDEQFF
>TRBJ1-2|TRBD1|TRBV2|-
TGTGCCAGCAGTGAACAGGGGGTTGACTATGGCTACACCTTC
CASSEQGVDYGYTF
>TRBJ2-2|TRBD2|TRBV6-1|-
TGTGCCAGCAGTGGACGATTAGCGGGGGGGCGAATCGGGGAGCTGTTTTTT
CASSGRLAGGRIGELFF
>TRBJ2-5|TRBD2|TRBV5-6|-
TGTGCCAGCAGCGTCGGACTAGCGGGGGTTCAGGAGACCCAGTACTTC
CASSVGLAGVQETQYF
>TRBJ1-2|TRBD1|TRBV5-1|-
TGCGCCAGCACCTGGACAGGGGGCAACTATGGCTACACCTTC
CASTWTGGNYGYTF
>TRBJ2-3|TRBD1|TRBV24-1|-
TGTGCCACCCGAGGGACAGGGGCAGATACGCAGTATTTT
CATRGTGADTQYF
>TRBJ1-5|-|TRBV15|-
TGTGCCACCAGCAGAGATACCCCCACAGGGCGCAATCAGCCCCAGCATTTT
CATSRDTPTGRNQPQHF
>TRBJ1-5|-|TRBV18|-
TGTGCCAGCTCAATGTACACCTATCAGCCCCAGCATTTT
CASSMYTYQPQHF
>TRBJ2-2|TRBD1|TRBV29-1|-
TGCAGCGTTGAAGATCTAGGGACAGAGAACACCGGGGAGCTGTTTTTT
CSVEDLGTENTGELFF